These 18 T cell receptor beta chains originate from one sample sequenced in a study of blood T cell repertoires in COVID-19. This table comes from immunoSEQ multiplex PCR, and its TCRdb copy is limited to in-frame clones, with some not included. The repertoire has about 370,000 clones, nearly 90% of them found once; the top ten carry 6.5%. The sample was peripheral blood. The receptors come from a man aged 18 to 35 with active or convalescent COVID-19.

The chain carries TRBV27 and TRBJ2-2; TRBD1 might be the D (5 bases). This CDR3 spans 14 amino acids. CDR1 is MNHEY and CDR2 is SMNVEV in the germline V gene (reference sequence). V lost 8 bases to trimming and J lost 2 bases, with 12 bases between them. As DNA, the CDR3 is TGTGCCAGCTCAAGTGGGGCAAACACCGGGGAGCTGTTTTTT. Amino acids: CASSSGANTGELFF.

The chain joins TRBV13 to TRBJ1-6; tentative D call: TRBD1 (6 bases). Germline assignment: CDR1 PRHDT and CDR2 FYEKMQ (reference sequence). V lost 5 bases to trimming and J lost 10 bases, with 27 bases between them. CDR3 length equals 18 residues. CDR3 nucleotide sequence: TGTGCCAGCAGCCCAGGGTCTGGTCGGTACTCGGGGGGCTCACCCCTCCACTTT. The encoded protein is CASSPGSGRYSGGSPLHF.

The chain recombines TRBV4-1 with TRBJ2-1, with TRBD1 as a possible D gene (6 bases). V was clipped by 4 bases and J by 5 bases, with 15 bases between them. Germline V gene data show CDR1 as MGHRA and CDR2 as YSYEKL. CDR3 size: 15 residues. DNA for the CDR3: TGCGCCAGCAGCCCAACCCGGGACACACACAATGAGCAGTTCTTC. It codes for CASSPTRDTHNEQFF.

CDR3 DNA sequence: TGCGCCAGCACGGCAGGGGTCTTCTACGAGCAGTACTTC. This encodes CASTAGVFYEQYF. The chain is built from TRBV10-1 and TRBJ2-7, with a tentative D call TRBD1 (6 bases). The CDR3 sequence is 13 residues long. V gave up 7 bases and J gave up 3 bases, with 13 bases separating them. The germline gives CDR1 WNHNN, CDR2 SYGVQD (reference sequence).

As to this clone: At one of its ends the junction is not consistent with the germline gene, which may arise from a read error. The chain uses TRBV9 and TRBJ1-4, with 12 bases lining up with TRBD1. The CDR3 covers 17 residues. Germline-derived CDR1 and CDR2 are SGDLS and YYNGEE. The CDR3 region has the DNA TGTACCAGCAGCTTCGGGACAGGGGGCTCAGCTAATGAAAAACTGTTTTTT. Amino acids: CTSSFGTGGSANEKLFF.

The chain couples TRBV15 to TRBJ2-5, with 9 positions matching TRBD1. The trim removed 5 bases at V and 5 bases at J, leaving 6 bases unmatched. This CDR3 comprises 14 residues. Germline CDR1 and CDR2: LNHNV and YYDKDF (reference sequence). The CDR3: CATSGPTGGETQYF. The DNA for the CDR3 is TGTGCCACCAGCGGGCCGACAGGGGGGGAGACCCAGTACTTC.

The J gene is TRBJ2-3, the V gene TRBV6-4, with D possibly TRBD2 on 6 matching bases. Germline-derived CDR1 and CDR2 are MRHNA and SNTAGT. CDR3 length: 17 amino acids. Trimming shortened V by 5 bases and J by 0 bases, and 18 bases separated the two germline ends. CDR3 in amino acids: CASSRTTVFASTDTQYF. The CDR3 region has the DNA TGTGCCAGCAGTCGGACTACTGTGTTCGCAAGCACAGATACGCAGTATTTT.

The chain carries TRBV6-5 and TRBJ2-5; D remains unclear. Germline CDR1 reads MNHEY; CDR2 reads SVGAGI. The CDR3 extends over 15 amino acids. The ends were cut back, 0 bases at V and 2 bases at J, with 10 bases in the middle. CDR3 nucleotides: TGTGCCAGCAGTTACTCGAATGGAGAGCAAGAGACCCAGTACTTC. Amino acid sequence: CASSYSNGEQETQYF.

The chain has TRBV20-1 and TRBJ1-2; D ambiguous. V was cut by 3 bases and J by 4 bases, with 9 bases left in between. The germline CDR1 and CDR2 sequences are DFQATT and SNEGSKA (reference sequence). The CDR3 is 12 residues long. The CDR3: CSASYGSYGYTF. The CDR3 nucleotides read TGCAGTGCTAGTTACGGGAGCTATGGCTACACCTTC.

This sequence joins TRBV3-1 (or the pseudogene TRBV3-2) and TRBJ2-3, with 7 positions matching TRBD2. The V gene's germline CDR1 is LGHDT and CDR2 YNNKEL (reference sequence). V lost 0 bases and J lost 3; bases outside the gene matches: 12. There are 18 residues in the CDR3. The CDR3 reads CASSQEWGGRAPTDTQYF. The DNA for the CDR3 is TGTGCCAGCAGCCAAGAGTGGGGAGGGAGGGCCCCGACAGATACGCAGTATTTT.

Here the CDR3 reads CASSPRTEEPNSPLHF. CDR3 bases: TGTGCCAGCAGCCCCCGGACGGAGGAACCGAATTCACCCCTCCACTTT. The genes are TRBV7-9 and TRBJ1-6; D remains unclear. The CDR3 has 16 residues. Germline assignment: CDR1 SEHNR and CDR2 FQNEAQ (reference sequence). The V end was cut by 5 bases, the J end by 7 bases, with 18 bases between.

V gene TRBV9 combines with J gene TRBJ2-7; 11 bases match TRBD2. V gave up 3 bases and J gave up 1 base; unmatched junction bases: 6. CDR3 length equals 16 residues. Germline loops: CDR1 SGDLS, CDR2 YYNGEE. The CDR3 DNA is TGTGCCAGCAGCGCGTACGGGACTAGCGGTTCCTACGAGCAGTACTTC. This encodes CASSAYGTSGSYEQYF.

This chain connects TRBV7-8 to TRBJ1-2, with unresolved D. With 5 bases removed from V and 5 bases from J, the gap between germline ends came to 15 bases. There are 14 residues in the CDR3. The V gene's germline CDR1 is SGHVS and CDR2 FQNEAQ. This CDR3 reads CASSLEAGSYGYTF. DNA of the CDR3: TGTGCCAGCAGCCTAGAGGCAGGCTCTTATGGCTACACCTTC.

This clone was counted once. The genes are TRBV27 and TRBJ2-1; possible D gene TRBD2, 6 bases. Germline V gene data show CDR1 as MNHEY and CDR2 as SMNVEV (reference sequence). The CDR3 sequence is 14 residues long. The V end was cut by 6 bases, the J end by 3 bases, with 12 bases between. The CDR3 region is CASSLRLGYNEQFF. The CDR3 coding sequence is TGTGCCAGCAGCCTGAGACTAGGCTACAATGAGCAGTTCTTC.

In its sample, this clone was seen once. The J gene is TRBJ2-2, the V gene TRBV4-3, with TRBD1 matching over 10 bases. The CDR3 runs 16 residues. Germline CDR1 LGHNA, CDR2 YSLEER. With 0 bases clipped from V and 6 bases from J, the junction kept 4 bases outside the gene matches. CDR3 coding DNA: TGCGCCAGCAGCCAAGAAGACAGGGGGCCGGCCGGGGAGCTGTTTTTT. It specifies CASSQEDRGPAGELFF.

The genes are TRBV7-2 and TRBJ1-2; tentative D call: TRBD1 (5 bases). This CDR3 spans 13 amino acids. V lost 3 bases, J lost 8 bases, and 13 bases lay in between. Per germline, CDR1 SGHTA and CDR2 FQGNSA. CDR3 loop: CASSFQGVGGYTF. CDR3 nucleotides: TGTGCCAGCAGCTTTCAAGGGGTCGGAGGCTACACCTTC.

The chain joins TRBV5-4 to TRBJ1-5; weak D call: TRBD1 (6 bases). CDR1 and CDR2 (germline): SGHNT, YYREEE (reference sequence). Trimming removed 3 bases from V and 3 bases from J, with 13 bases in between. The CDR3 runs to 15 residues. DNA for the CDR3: TGTGCCAGCAGCTCATACAGGGCCAACAATCAGCCCCAGCATTTT. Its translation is CASSSYRANNQPQHF.

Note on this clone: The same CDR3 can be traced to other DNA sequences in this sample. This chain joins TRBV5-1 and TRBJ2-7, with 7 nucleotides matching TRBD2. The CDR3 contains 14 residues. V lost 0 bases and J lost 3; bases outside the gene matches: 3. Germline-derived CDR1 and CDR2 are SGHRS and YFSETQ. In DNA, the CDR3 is TGCGCCAGCAGCTTGGTCCCGGGGGGCTACGAGCAGTACTTC. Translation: CASSLVPGGYEQYF.